Below are 8 T cell receptor beta chains sequenced from a single sample in a study of shared clonotypes between healthy human individuals (dated by TCRdb to about 2020). To prepare the library, the immunoSEQ multiplex PCR assay was applied. The table was pulled from immuneACCESS by TCRdb, which kept in-frame rearrangements only. Such tables lose some clones; where checked, under half of the loss comes from unresolved V genes, and the rest has no known cause. The sample includes 1,400,000 or so clones, with approximately 98.5% observed a single time. About 0.35% of the sample belongs to the ten largest clones. Source material: naive CD4+ T cells sorted from blood. Interpreted using the paper, the cell subset or site label stands for: CD45RA+ positively selected. The receptors were sampled from a man younger than 40 in good health.

This clone was recorded only once. The chain is built from TRBV7-2 and TRBJ1-3, with D perhaps matching TRBD1 (5 bases). V was cut by 2 bases and J by 0 bases, with 11 bases left in between. This CDR3 contains 16 residues. Per the germline V gene, CDR1 is SGHTA and CDR2 is FQGNSA. In nucleotides, the CDR3 is TGTGCCAGCAGCTTACAGGGTAAAGCCTCTGGAAACACCATATATTTT. Residues: CASSLQGKASGNTIYF.

The CDR3: CATSKSPPGNTGELFF. CDR3 bases: TGTGCCACCAGCAAGTCCCCGCCCGGGAACACCGGGGAGCTGTTTTTT. The chain employs TRBV15 and TRBJ2-2; D not resolved. Germline CDR1 is LNHNV and CDR2 is YYDKDF (reference sequence). The V end lost 4 bases, the J end lost 1 base, and 13 bases lay between the germline ends. This CDR3 spans 16 amino acids.

The rearrangement joins TRBV5-1 to TRBJ1-1, with TRBD1 matching over 7 bases. Per germline, CDR1 SGHRS and CDR2 YFSETQ. This CDR3 spans 15 amino acids. Trimming cost V 0 bases and J 4 bases; bases outside gene matches: 6. Here the CDR3 reads CASSLVSQGGTEAFF. DNA of the CDR3: TGCGCCAGCAGCTTGGTTTCCCAGGGGGGCACTGAAGCTTTCTTT.

CDR3 loop: CASSPAGSTDTQYF. The DNA for the CDR3 is TGTGCCAGCTCCCCGGCGGGAAGCACAGATACGCAGTATTTT. The V call is TRBV28, the J call TRBJ2-3; possibly TRBD2 for D (6 bases). Deletions cut 8 bases from V and 0 bases from J, with 12 bases between. The CDR3 has 14 amino acids. Germline CDR1 reads MDHEN; CDR2 reads SYDVKM.

This clone was found once. The chain combines TRBV19 with TRBJ2-7; 11 positions agree with TRBD2. This CDR3 region has 15 residues. Germline V CDR1 and CDR2: LNHDA, SQIVND (reference sequence). Trimming took 6 bases from V and 3 from J; bases not matched to a gene: 7. Written as DNA, the CDR3 is TGTGCCAGTAGGCCAACTAGCGGGAGCTTCTACGAGCAGTACTTC. It translates to CASRPTSGSFYEQYF.

The chain is built from TRBV11-2 and TRBJ2-7, with a tentative D call TRBD1 (7 bases). Germline V gives CDR1 SGHAT, CDR2 FQNNGV. V was shortened by 8 bases and J by 1 base, with 12 bases between the two germline ends. The CDR3 is 13 residues long. The DNA for the CDR3 is TGTGCCAGCGGGGGGACAGCTTCCTACGAGCAGTACTTC. It specifies CASGGTASYEQYF.

The J gene is TRBJ2-7, the V gene TRBV2; tentatively, D is TRBD1 or TRBD2 (5 bases each). Germline V gene lookup returns CDR1 SNHLY and CDR2 FYNNEI. The CDR3 contains 11 residues. V was clipped by 9 bases and J by 6 bases, with 12 bases between them. CDR3 nucleotide sequence: TGTGCCAGTTCGACTGGGGGCGAGCAGTACTTC. It specifies CASSTGGEQYF.

About this clone: Because the CDR3's place on the DNA is in doubt, the DNA is left out and the CDR3 is given as listed by TCRdb. The V and J genes are TRBV11-2 and TRBJ1-1; the table gives TRBD1 as D, unverified against the DNA. Looked up from germline, CDR1 is SGHAT and CDR2 is FQNNGV. From its first to its last residue, the CDR3 has 19 amino acids. CDR3 protein: CASSFGAGTHTRRNTEAFF.